This is a list of T cell receptor beta chains from one sample in a study of blood T cell repertoires in COVID-19. Sequencing used immunoSEQ multiplex PCR; TCRdb keeps in-frame clones, though not all of them. Of 250,000 to 300,000 clones listed, over 75% are singletons. The specimen sequenced was peripheral blood. The receptors derive from a woman between 70 and 85 years old with COVID-19, enrolled during active disease. The CDR3 runs from the conserved cysteine through the conserved F or W. The D gene is left open where the match is weak. Not all rows give a size; the values are once, few, many and, for expanded clones, a class.

cdr3_nt: TGTGCCAGCAGCTTATTCGGGTCGGGAGATCAAACCGGGGAGCTGTTTTTT
cdr3_aa: CASSLFGSGDQTGELFF
v_call: TRBV11-3
d_call: NA
clone_size: few
j_call: TRBJ2-2

cdr3_nt: TGTGCCAGCAGCCCACTAGCGAGAGCGGGCACAGATACGCAGTATTTT
cdr3_aa: CASSPLARAGTDTQYF
v_call: TRBV5-8
d_call: TRBD2
clone_size: NA
j_call: TRBJ2-3

cdr3_nt: TGTGCCTGGAACCACAGGGGAAAAACTGAAGCTTTCTTT
cdr3_aa: CAWNHRGKTEAFF
v_call: TRBV30
d_call: TRBD1
clone_size: NA
j_call: TRBJ1-1

cdr3_nt: TGTGCCAGCAGCTCGAGGGTACCTAGCGCCAAAGAGCGGGACACCGGGGAGCTGTTTTTT
cdr3_aa: CASSSRVPSAKERDTGELFF
v_call: TRBV13
d_call: NA
clone_size: NA
j_call: TRBJ2-2

cdr3_nt: TGTGCCAGCAGCGTAGTAGCGGGGGCGAACACCGGGGAGCTGTTTTTT
cdr3_aa: CASSVVAGANTGELFF
v_call: TRBV9
d_call: TRBD2
clone_size: NA
j_call: TRBJ2-2

cdr3_nt: TGCAGCGTTTCACTTATGAACACTGAAGCTTTCTTT
cdr3_aa: CSVSLMNTEAFF
v_call: TRBV29-1
d_call: NA
clone_size: NA
j_call: TRBJ1-1

cdr3_nt: TGTGCCAGTAGCTTCGCCGGGAGACGTGGTGAAGCTTTCTTT
cdr3_aa: CASSFAGRRGEAFF
v_call: TRBV19
d_call: NA
clone_size: NA
j_call: TRBJ1-1

cdr3_nt: TGTGCCAGCAGCTACGGGACTAGCGCCGCCGTAGAGACCCAGTACTTC
cdr3_aa: CASSYGTSAAVETQYF
v_call: TRBV7-2
d_call: TRBD2
clone_size: NA
j_call: TRBJ2-5

cdr3_nt: TGTGCCAGCAGCTACCCGGGACAGGGATTCGGCTACACCTTC
cdr3_aa: CASSYPGQGFGYTF
v_call: TRBV7-9
d_call: TRBD1
clone_size: few
j_call: TRBJ1-2

cdr3_nt: TGTGCCAGCAGCTTAAGCACTAACTATGGCTACACCTTC
cdr3_aa: CASSLSTNYGYTF
v_call: TRBV5-5
d_call: NA
clone_size: NA
j_call: TRBJ1-2

cdr3_nt: TGTGCCAGCAATCGACAGGGATCTCGCTACACCTTC
cdr3_aa: CASNRQGSRYTF
v_call: TRBV6-1
d_call: TRBD1
clone_size: NA
j_call: TRBJ1-2

cdr3_nt: TGTGCCAGCAGGGATAATCAGGGCTCTGGAAACACCATATATTTT
cdr3_aa: CASRDNQGSGNTIYF
v_call: TRBV28
d_call: NA
clone_size: NA
j_call: TRBJ1-3

cdr3_nt: TGTGCCAGCAGCCCGAGCTTACTAGTCCGGGAGCTGTTTTTT
cdr3_aa: CASSPSLLVRELFF
v_call: TRBV7-2
d_call: NA
clone_size: NA
j_call: TRBJ2-2

cdr3_nt: TGTGCCAGCAGCTTGAATTCCGCACAGACCCGCTCTGGAAACACCATATATTTT
cdr3_aa: CASSLNSAQTRSGNTIYF
v_call: TRBV5-6
d_call: NA
clone_size: NA
j_call: TRBJ1-3

cdr3_nt: TGTGCCAGCAGCCAAGATATGACTACGAATTCCTACGAGCAGTACTTC
cdr3_aa: CASSQDMTTNSYEQYF
v_call: TRBV4-2
d_call: NA
clone_size: NA
j_call: TRBJ2-7

cdr3_nt: TGTGCCAGTAGTATACCCGGGGGGGTCAGCAATCAGCCCCAGCATTTT
cdr3_aa: CASSIPGGVSNQPQHF
v_call: TRBV19
d_call: NA
clone_size: NA
j_call: TRBJ1-5

cdr3_nt: TGTGCCAGCAGCCCGCGGGACTATGCAACCAACAATGAGCAGTTCTTC
cdr3_aa: CASSPRDYATNNEQFF
v_call: TRBV11-2
d_call: TRBD2
clone_size: few
j_call: TRBJ2-1

cdr3_nt: TGTGCCAGCAGTTACACGACAGGGGTGGAAAACACCATATATTTT
cdr3_aa: CASSYTTGVENTIYF
v_call: TRBV6-5
d_call: TRBD1
clone_size: NA
j_call: TRBJ1-3

cdr3_nt: TGTGCCATCAGTGGGACGGGGGCGGGAGGGCCACCGGGGGCCTACGAGCAGTACTTC
cdr3_aa: CAISGTGAGGPPGAYEQYF
v_call: TRBV10-3
d_call: TRBD2
clone_size: many
j_call: TRBJ2-7

cdr3_nt: TGTGCCAGCAAGCCGGGACAGGCTCAGCCCCAGCATTTT
cdr3_aa: CASKPGQAQPQHF
v_call: TRBV6-5
d_call: TRBD1
clone_size: NA
j_call: TRBJ1-5

cdr3_nt: TGTGCCAGCTCACGAGGGAGGAATTCACCCCTCCACTTT
cdr3_aa: CASSRGRNSPLHF
v_call: TRBV18
d_call: NA
clone_size: NA
j_call: TRBJ1-6

cdr3_nt: TGTGCCAGCAGCCAAGTTCCTAGAACAGGCTCTGGCTACACCTTC
cdr3_aa: CASSQVPRTGSGYTF
v_call: TRBV3-1/TRBV3-2
d_call: NA
clone_size: NA
j_call: TRBJ1-2

cdr3_nt: TGCGCCAGCAGCTGGTACAGGGGGGACTATGGCTACACCTTC
cdr3_aa: CASSWYRGDYGYTF
v_call: TRBV5-1
d_call: TRBD1
clone_size: NA
j_call: TRBJ1-2

cdr3_nt: TGTGCCAGCAGCCAAGGGGTGGAGCAGTACTTC
cdr3_aa: CASSQGVEQYF
v_call: TRBV2
d_call: NA
clone_size: NA
j_call: TRBJ2-7

cdr3_nt: TGTGCCACCAGTGATTTAAGTCGGACTAGCGGTTACAATGAGCAGTTCTTC
cdr3_aa: CATSDLSRTSGYNEQFF
v_call: TRBV24-1
d_call: TRBD2
clone_size: NA
j_call: TRBJ2-1

cdr3_nt: TGTGCCAGCAGCCAAAAGGGGTTGTTTGAAGCTTTCTTT
cdr3_aa: CASSQKGLFEAFF
v_call: TRBV3-1/TRBV3-2
d_call: NA
clone_size: NA
j_call: TRBJ1-1

cdr3_nt: TGTGCCAGTACCGAGGGCTTCGGATTGAACACTGAAGCTTTCTTT
cdr3_aa: CASTEGFGLNTEAFF
v_call: TRBV19
d_call: NA
clone_size: once
j_call: TRBJ1-1

cdr3_nt: TGTGCCAGCAGCTTAGGGCAGGCAACTAATGAAAAACTGTTTTTT
cdr3_aa: CASSLGQATNEKLFF
v_call: TRBV11-2
d_call: NA
clone_size: NA
j_call: TRBJ1-4

cdr3_nt: TGTGCCAGCACCTTCTACTCAGACAGGGGCGCGACTGAAGCTTTCTTT
cdr3_aa: CASTFYSDRGATEAFF
v_call: TRBV3-1/TRBV3-2
d_call: TRBD1
clone_size: NA
j_call: TRBJ1-1

cdr3_nt: TGTGCCAGCAGCTTAGTTATAGCGGGAGTCTCTCGCACGCAGTATTTT
cdr3_aa: CASSLVIAGVSRTQYF
v_call: TRBV11-1
d_call: TRBD2
clone_size: NA
j_call: TRBJ2-3

cdr3_nt: TGTGCCAGCAGTGAGGCGGGGATCTCTGGAAACACCATATATTTT
cdr3_aa: CASSEAGISGNTIYF
v_call: TRBV2
d_call: NA
clone_size: NA
j_call: TRBJ1-3

cdr3_nt: TGTGCCACTCACCCGGGACTTCGTGGTGAAAAACTGTTTTTT
cdr3_aa: CATHPGLRGEKLFF
v_call: TRBV6-5
d_call: NA
clone_size: NA
j_call: TRBJ1-4

cdr3_nt: TGTGCCAGCAGTGAATACAATTGGGGAGGGGAAGCTTTCTTT
cdr3_aa: CASSEYNWGGEAFF
v_call: TRBV6-1
d_call: NA
clone_size: NA
j_call: TRBJ1-1

cdr3_nt: TGTGCCAGTAGTATAGATTGGGACAGATACAATGAGCAGTTCTTC
cdr3_aa: CASSIDWDRYNEQFF
v_call: TRBV19
d_call: TRBD1
clone_size: NA
j_call: TRBJ2-1

cdr3_nt: TGTGCCAGCAGCCTAAAGGCCACCCTCCGGGGGGACCCCACCGGGGAGCTGTTTTTT
cdr3_aa: CASSLKATLRGDPTGELFF
v_call: TRBV3-1/TRBV3-2
d_call: TRBD2
clone_size: once
j_call: TRBJ2-2

cdr3_nt: TGCGCCAGCAGCTTGCAAGACTACCAATACGAGCAGTACTTC
cdr3_aa: CASSLQDYQYEQYF
v_call: TRBV5-1
d_call: NA
clone_size: NA
j_call: TRBJ2-7

cdr3_nt: TGTGCCAGCAGCCAAGATGTGGCAGTTGATAGCAATCAGCCCCAGCATTTT
cdr3_aa: CASSQDVAVDSNQPQHF
v_call: TRBV3-1/TRBV3-2
d_call: NA
clone_size: NA
j_call: TRBJ1-5

cdr3_nt: TGTGCCAGCAGCTTAGATTTACCAGCGGGTGAGGAGACCCAGTACTTC
cdr3_aa: CASSLDLPAGEETQYF
v_call: TRBV11-3
d_call: NA
clone_size: NA
j_call: TRBJ2-5

cdr3_nt: TGTGCCAGCAGTTTCCCGGGGCAGCCCCAGCATTTT
cdr3_aa: CASSFPGQPQHF
v_call: TRBV6-2/TRBV6-3
d_call: NA
clone_size: NA
j_call: TRBJ1-5

cdr3_nt: TGTGCCAGCAGCGCGGGGGGACGAGGACGGAATTCACCCCTCCACTTT
cdr3_aa: CASSAGGRGRNSPLHF
v_call: TRBV9
d_call: NA
clone_size: NA
j_call: TRBJ1-6

cdr3_nt: TGTGCCACCAGTGACCGGTACAATGAGCAGTTCTTC
cdr3_aa: CATSDRYNEQFF
v_call: TRBV24-1
d_call: NA
clone_size: NA
j_call: TRBJ2-1

cdr3_nt: TGTGCCAGCAGCCTCCAGGTCGGGGGCACTGAAGCTTTCTTT
cdr3_aa: CASSLQVGGTEAFF
v_call: TRBV14
d_call: NA
clone_size: NA
j_call: TRBJ1-1

cdr3_nt: TGTGCCAGTAATAAGACTCCCGGACAGGGTTTTGGCTACACCTTC
cdr3_aa: CASNKTPGQGFGYTF
v_call: TRBV19
d_call: TRBD1
clone_size: NA
j_call: TRBJ1-2

cdr3_nt: TGTGCCAGCTCCAAGGCCAGCGGGAGTCGGGACGAGCAGTACTTC
cdr3_aa: CASSKASGSRDEQYF
v_call: TRBV18
d_call: TRBD2
clone_size: NA
j_call: TRBJ2-7

cdr3_nt: TGTGCCAGCAGTTTGGCTCAGGGTGTCTTAGGCAATCAGCCCCAGCATTTT
cdr3_aa: CASSLAQGVLGNQPQHF
v_call: TRBV28
d_call: NA
clone_size: NA
j_call: TRBJ1-5

cdr3_nt: TGTGCCAGCTCACCACCCCAACGGAGCTCCTACGAGCAGTACTTC
cdr3_aa: CASSPPQRSSYEQYF
v_call: TRBV18
d_call: NA
clone_size: NA
j_call: TRBJ2-7

cdr3_nt: TGCGCCAGCAGCCAAGAGTCAGGGAATCAGCCCCAGCATTTT
cdr3_aa: CASSQESGNQPQHF
v_call: TRBV4-1
d_call: NA
clone_size: NA
j_call: TRBJ1-5

cdr3_nt: TGTGCCAGCAGCATTAGCGGGCCGAGGGAGCTGTTTTTT
cdr3_aa: CASSISGPRELFF
v_call: TRBV11-1
d_call: TRBD2
clone_size: NA
j_call: TRBJ2-2

cdr3_nt: TGCAGCGTTGAAGTAAGAAGCGGATCCTACGAGCAGTACTTC
cdr3_aa: CSVEVRSGSYEQYF
v_call: TRBV29-1
d_call: NA
clone_size: NA
j_call: TRBJ2-7

cdr3_nt: TGTGCCAGTAGTATTGGGCAGGGGGCCTATGGCTACACCTTC
cdr3_aa: CASSIGQGAYGYTF
v_call: TRBV19
d_call: TRBD1
clone_size: NA
j_call: TRBJ1-2

cdr3_nt: TGTGCTAGTGGTCCTGTCCGCGAGCAGTACTTC
cdr3_aa: CASGPVREQYF
v_call: TRBV12-5
d_call: NA
clone_size: NA
j_call: TRBJ2-7

cdr3_nt: TGTGCCAGCAGTTACTCGAGCGGTTATAATGAAAAACTGTTTTTT
cdr3_aa: CASSYSSGYNEKLFF
v_call: TRBV6-5
d_call: NA
clone_size: NA
j_call: TRBJ1-4